The following is a T cell receptor beta chain sequence with its context. Its target is not known. V dropped 8 bases and J dropped 5 bases, with 19 bases sitting between them. CDR1 and CDR2 from the germline V gene are MDHEN and SYDVKM. The length of the CDR3 is 15 residues. This sample was included in a study of shared clonotypes between healthy human individuals. Points from the study as a whole: Despite large depth, sorted-subset datasets appeared incompletely sequenced.

Method: immunoSEQ multiplex PCR; TCRdb's copy keeps in-frame clones and lacks some. Among about a million clones listed, approximately 80% were seen once. This receptor was taken from a man between 18 and 35 years old in good health. Some clones in this sample may be carry-over from other donors' samples. Source material: memory CD4+ T cells from PBMCs. Documented subset: CD45RA-negative fraction. This sequence joins TRBV28 and TRBJ1-5; D might be TRBD1 (6 bases). CDR3 sequence reads: CASVGGGSGDQPQHF. CDR3 DNA sequence: TGTGCCAGCGTTGGGGGCGGGTCGGGAGATCAGCCCCAGCATTTT.